The rows below give T cell receptor beta chains drawn from one sample of a study of cytomegalovirus exposure and HLA in healthy donors. The repertoire was sequenced with immunoSEQ multiplex PCR; TCRdb's copy has only in-frame clones and lacks some. The sample consists of some 140,000 clones, 80% of them appearing once. The sequencing sample was made of PBMCs. These receptors were collected from a man between 25 and 39 years old in good health and CMV-seropositive. Each CDR3 is given with its conserved first and last residue. The D gene is left open where the match is weak. Some rows have no size entry. The others give once, few or many, or a class for an expanded clone.

NA,TRBJ2-3,NA,TRBV28,TGTGCCAGCACAAGAAGAGGGCCAGATACGCAGTATTTT,CASTRRGPDTQYF
TRBD1,TRBJ1-2,NA,TRBV7-9,TGTGCCAGCAGCCGCAGGACAGGGGAAGGCTACACCTTC,CASSRRTGEGYTF
TRBD2,TRBJ2-1,NA,TRBV9,TGTGCCAGCAGCGCATCGGGACTAGCGAAGAGTAATGAGCAGTTCTTC,CASSASGLAKSNEQFF
TRBD2,TRBJ2-3,NA,TRBV19,TGTGCCAGTAGTATTGGGATCCATAGCGGGAGGGCCAGTGACGATACGCAGTATTTT,CASSIGIHSGRASDDTQYF
NA,TRBJ2-3,NA,TRBV5-4,TGTGCCAGCAGCTTGCAGGGTGCCGCAGATACGCAGTATTTT,CASSLQGAADTQYF
NA,TRBJ1-1,NA,TRBV4-2,TGTGCCAGCAGCCAAGATACTCCCAGCGGGGACACTGAAGCTTTCTTT,CASSQDTPSGDTEAFF
TRBD2,TRBJ2-7,once,TRBV9,TGTGCCAGCAGCGCGGGACTAGCCTACGAGCAGTACTTC,CASSAGLAYEQYF
NA,TRBJ1-4,NA,TRBV2,TGTGCCAGCAGGATGGACAGTTTTGAAAAACTGTTTTTT,CASRMDSFEKLFF
TRBD2,TRBJ2-7,NA,TRBV28,TGTGCCAGCAGACCTAAACTAGCGGGAAAACGCTACGAGCAGTACTTC,CASRPKLAGKRYEQYF
NA,TRBJ2-3,once,TRBV7-7,TGTGCTAGCAGCTTAGGAGGGCTAGCCCGAGATACGCAGTATTTT,CASSLGGLARDTQYF
NA,TRBJ1-2,NA,TRBV11-2,TGTGCCAGCAGCTTAGCGTATGGCAGGGTTGGCGGCTACACCTTC,CASSLAYGRVGGYTF
NA,TRBJ2-2,NA,TRBV18,TGTGCCAGCTCACCCCGCGAGAACCGAGAAACGAACACCGGGGAGCTGTTTTTT,CASSPRENRETNTGELFF
NA,TRBJ2-1,NA,TRBV27,TGTGCCAGCAGCCAACTCAATGAGCAGTTCTTC,CASSQLNEQFF
TRBD2,TRBJ2-2,NA,TRBV11-2,TGTGCCAGCAGCCCGGGACTAGCGGACACCGGGGAGCTGTTTTTT,CASSPGLADTGELFF
TRBD1,TRBJ2-5,NA,TRBV6-5,TGTGCCAGCAGTTACTCGGGACAGGGATTGGGAGAGACCCAGTACTTC,CASSYSGQGLGETQYF
TRBD1,TRBJ2-7,NA,TRBV23-1,TGCGCCAGCAGTCAACCTGCGGAGAAAGGGACAGGGGTACTTTACGAGCAGTACTTC,CASSQPAEKGTGVLYEQYF
NA,TRBJ2-1,NA,TRBV7-8,TGTGCCAGCAGCTTACGAGTTGAGCAGTTCTTC,CASSLRVEQFF
TRBD1,TRBJ2-3,once,TRBV4-2,TGTGCCAGCAGCCAAGGGGACAGAAACACAGATACGCAGTATTTT,CASSQGDRNTDTQYF
NA,TRBJ2-1,NA,TRBV5-1,TGCGCCAGCAGCTTGGGAACGGGAGTCTCCTACAATGAGCAGTTCTTC,CASSLGTGVSYNEQFF
TRBD1,TRBJ2-1,NA,TRBV10-1,TGCGCCAGCAGTGAGGGATACGGACAGGGGGCCAATGAGCAGTTCTTC,CASSEGYGQGANEQFF
TRBD1,TRBJ2-7,NA,TRBV29-1,TGCAGCGCGTTTGACCGACAGGGTTATGGGCAGTACTTC,CSAFDRQGYGQYF
NA,TRBJ2-2,NA,TRBV5-6,TGTGCCAGCAGCGACCCGACAGGAATGAACACCGGGGAGCTGTTTTTT,CASSDPTGMNTGELFF
TRBD1,TRBJ2-3,NA,TRBV4-1,TGCGCCAGCAGCCAAACCCAGACCGGGACAGTGAGCACAGATACGCAGTATTTT,CASSQTQTGTVSTDTQYF
NA,TRBJ2-3,few,TRBV5-4,TGTGCCAGCAGCTTGGAAGGAGGGCACCCCACAGATACGCAGTATTTT,CASSLEGGHPTDTQYF
NA,TRBJ2-3,NA,TRBV27,TGTGCCAGCCACGACGGAACAGGGGGGGAATCGAGCAGCACAGATACGCAGTATTTT,CASHDGTGGESSSTDTQYF
NA,TRBJ1-2,NA,TRBV6-1,TGTGCCAGCAGAGTGGGACACAACTATGGCTACACCTTC,CASRVGHNYGYTF
NA,TRBJ2-1,NA,TRBV6-6,TGTGCCAGCAGGAGCGGCAGCTCCTACAATGAGCAGTTCTTC,CASRSGSSYNEQFF
TRBD1,TRBJ1-2,NA,TRBV5-6,TGTGCCAGCAGCTTGGCGGGACAGGATTCCTATGGCTACACCTTC,CASSLAGQDSYGYTF
NA,TRBJ1-4,NA,TRBV6-5,TGTGCCAGCAGCGGGAGCGGGGAAAAACTGTTTTTT,CASSGSGEKLFF
TRBD2,TRBJ2-2,NA,TRBV7-2,TGTGCCAGCAGCTTAGTATCAGCGGGAGAAGGGACCGGGGAGCTGTTTTTT,CASSLVSAGEGTGELFF
TRBD1,TRBJ1-4,NA,TRBV6-1,TGTGCCAGCAACCTACAGGGGGGGGGTGAAAAACTGTTTTTT,CASNLQGGGEKLFF
NA,TRBJ1-5,NA,TRBV7-8,TGTGCCAGCAGCTTATCGGGGGGGGCATTAAATCAGCCCCAGCATTTT,CASSLSGGALNQPQHF
TRBD2,TRBJ2-1,NA,TRBV27,TGTGCCAGCAGCTTAACTAGCGGGAGTGTGTATGAGCAGTTCTTC,CASSLTSGSVYEQFF
TRBD1,TRBJ2-3,NA,TRBV11-3,TGTGCCAGCAGCTTTACCATGGACAGGGGAGGCGGCACAGATACGCAGTATTTT,CASSFTMDRGGGTDTQYF
TRBD2,TRBJ2-7,NA,TRBV2,TGTGCCAGCTTCTTCGGGGAGGGCGACGAGCAGTACTTC,CASFFGEGDEQYF
TRBD1,TRBJ1-2,NA,TRBV7-8,TGTGCCAGCAGCTTACCCACAGGGGGAAGTAACTATGGCTACACCTTC,CASSLPTGGSNYGYTF
TRBD2,TRBJ2-3,NA,TRBV30,TGTGCCTGGACTAGCGGGGCGAATGCCGATACGCAGTATTTT,CAWTSGANADTQYF